The clone carrying this T cell receptor (beta chain) is a singleton in its sample. Antigen: not known. Treatment in this sample: about 20 received Ad26.COV2.S at low or high dose, single or two shots; roughly five received placebo; per-sample allocation not given. Specimens were obtained on day 63 following the first vaccine or placebo injection. This sample is part of a study of Ad26.COV2.S vaccination and SARS-CoV-2 variants. Study-wide points: Vaccine recipients had higher spike-specific TCR breadth than placebo recipients.

The protocol was immunoSEQ multiplex PCR, while the TCRdb copy is restricted to in-frame clones and leaves out a portion. Found here are under 300,000 clones, approximately 90% of them singletons; the top ten hold just under 3%. The CDR3 loop spans 15 amino acids. Between the trimmed V and J ends, which lost 0 bases and 4 bases, there was a span of 9 bases. CDR1 is LGHNA and CDR2 is YNFKEQ in the germline V gene. V is TRBV4-2 and J is TRBJ1-4; no reliable D call. This clonotype was sampled from a person between 18 and 59 years old who received the Ad26.COV2.S COVID-19 vaccine or a placebo. The sample consisted of peripheral blood, taken in a trial of Ad26.COV2.S vaccine versus placebo. CDR3 loop: CASSQDVQHNEKLFF. The CDR3 DNA follows: TGTGCCAGCAGCCAAGATGTACAGCATAATGAAAAACTGTTTTTT.